This TCR beta chain was sequenced in a study of T cell changes during pregnancy in multiple sclerosis. V lost 0 bases to trimming and J lost 0 bases, with 13 bases between them. This CDR3 region has 16 residues. The germline CDR1 and CDR2 sequences are SGHKS and YYEKEE (reference sequence). The table came from immunoSEQ multiplex PCR; TCRdb's copy has only in-frame clones and leaves some out. The sample consists of nearly 45,000 clones, roughly 96% of them appearing once. This clone was counted once. The sequences come from peripheral blood, collected in the second trimester of pregnancy. The rearrangement links TRBV5-5 to TRBJ2-7; weak D call: TRBD2 (6 bases). The receptor was derived from a female donor with multiple sclerosis, enrolled in a pregnancy study. CDR3 DNA: TGTGCCAGCAGCTTGGGGGTAGCGGTGAGCTCCTACGAGCAGTACTTC. This translates into CASSLGVAVSSYEQYF.